Listed below are T cell receptor beta chains from one sample, sequenced in a study of T cells in Graves' hyperthyroidism and ophthalmopathy. TCRdb re-derived calls from the multiplex PCR reads in MiXCR, one entry per CDR3 protein. The sample contains hundreds of thousands of distinct CDR3 sequences, about 20% of which appear only once. Sequencing used blood. These receptors were collected from a man aged 35 to 55 with Graves' ophthalmopathy. Each CDR3 is given with its conserved first and last residue. The D gene is left open where the match is weak. Only part of the rows carry a size: once, few, many, or a class if the clone is expanded.

d_call: TRBD1
clone_size: -
v_call: TRBV30
j_call: TRBJ1-2
cdr3_aa: CASPRQGRAVDGYTF
cdr3_nt: TGTGCCTCGCCAAGACAGGGAAGGGCAGTGGATGGCTACACCTTC

d_call: -
clone_size: few
v_call: TRBV15
j_call: TRBJ1-2
cdr3_aa: CATSRAGTVVYGYTF
cdr3_nt: TGTGCCACCAGCAGAGCTGGGACGGTGGTCTATGGCTACACCTTC

d_call: -
clone_size: many
v_call: TRBV2
j_call: TRBJ2-3
cdr3_aa: CASKGTDTQYF
cdr3_nt: TGTGCCAGCAAGGGGACAGATACGCAGTATTTT

d_call: TRBD2
clone_size: -
v_call: TRBV30
j_call: TRBJ2-1
cdr3_aa: CARANPRLAGESNEQFF
cdr3_nt: TGTGCCCGGGCGAACCCTAGACTAGCGGGGGAGAGCAATGAGCAGTTCTTC

d_call: -
clone_size: many
v_call: TRBV6-2/TRBV6-3
j_call: TRBJ1-2
cdr3_aa: CASTDPNYGYTF
cdr3_nt: TGTGCCAGCACCGACCCTAACTATGGCTACACCTTC

d_call: -
clone_size: many
v_call: TRBV11-2
j_call: TRBJ1-1
cdr3_aa: CASSFGRRVPEAFF
cdr3_nt: TGTGCCAGCAGCTTCGGACGTAGGGTGCCAGAAGCTTTCTTT

d_call: -
clone_size: many
v_call: TRBV2
j_call: TRBJ1-4
cdr3_aa: CASTWGDEKLFF
cdr3_nt: TGTGCCAGCACGTGGGGAGATGAAAAACTGTTTTTT

d_call: -
clone_size: -
v_call: TRBV20-1
j_call: TRBJ2-5
cdr3_aa: CSAGGRAGRETQYF
cdr3_nt: TGCAGTGCCGGGGGCCGGGCGGGAAGAGAGACCCAGTACTTC

d_call: -
clone_size: many
v_call: TRBV12-3/TRBV12-4
j_call: TRBJ1-1
cdr3_aa: CASSARQAWNAEAFF
cdr3_nt: TGTGCCAGCAGTGCCCGACAGGCCTGGAACGCTGAAGCTTTCTTT

d_call: -
clone_size: few
v_call: TRBV2
j_call: TRBJ2-4
cdr3_aa: CAYLGAEDKNIQYF
cdr3_nt: TGTGCCTACCTAGGGGCAGAAGACAAAAACATTCAGTACTTC

d_call: -
clone_size: -
v_call: TRBV20-1
j_call: TRBJ2-7
cdr3_aa: CSAKGVNFYEQYF
cdr3_nt: TGCAGTGCTAAAGGGGTCAATTTCTACGAGCAGTACTTC

d_call: -
clone_size: -
v_call: TRBV9
j_call: TRBJ2-3
cdr3_aa: CASSSGATYTDTQYF
cdr3_nt: TGTGCCAGCAGCTCCGGGGCTACCTACACAGATACGCAGTATTTT

d_call: TRBD2
clone_size: many
v_call: TRBV5-1
j_call: TRBJ2-1
cdr3_aa: CASSPLSGESYNEQFF
cdr3_nt: TGCGCCAGCAGCCCCCTTAGCGGGGAGTCCTACAATGAGCAGTTCTTC

d_call: TRBD2
clone_size: many
v_call: TRBV20-1
j_call: TRBJ2-3
cdr3_aa: CSAKSGGPVDTQYF
cdr3_nt: TGCAGTGCTAAAAGCGGGGGCCCCGTAGATACGCAGTATTTT

d_call: TRBD2
clone_size: -
v_call: TRBV11-2
j_call: TRBJ2-1
cdr3_aa: CATSESLLAGFDNEQFF
cdr3_nt: TGTGCCACCAGTGAAAGCCTACTAGCGGGATTCGACAATGAGCAGTTCTTC

d_call: -
clone_size: -
v_call: TRBV27
j_call: TRBJ1-1
cdr3_aa: CASTRGGLMNTEAFF
cdr3_nt: TGTGCCAGTACCCGTGGGGGGCTCATGAACACTGAAGCTTTCTTT

d_call: -
clone_size: -
v_call: TRBV20-1
j_call: TRBJ1-4
cdr3_aa: CSAWTQPYNEKLFF
cdr3_nt: TGCAGTGCTTGGACACAACCTTATAATGAAAAACTGTTTTTT

d_call: -
clone_size: -
v_call: TRBV29-1
j_call: TRBJ2-7
cdr3_aa: CSVLGNSYEQYF
cdr3_nt: TGCAGCGTTTTGGGGAACTCCTACGAGCAGTACTTC

d_call: TRBD1
clone_size: few
v_call: TRBV7-9
j_call: TRBJ2-2
cdr3_aa: CASSSQKTGGTGELFF
cdr3_nt: TGTGCCAGCAGTTCCCAGAAGACAGGGGGCACCGGGGAGCTGTTTTTT

d_call: TRBD2
clone_size: many
v_call: TRBV20-1
j_call: TRBJ2-7
cdr3_aa: CSAWDGGTTHYEQYF
cdr3_nt: TGCAGTGCTTGGGACGGGGGGACTACCCATTACGAGCAGTACTTC

d_call: -
clone_size: many
v_call: TRBV2
j_call: TRBJ1-1
cdr3_aa: CASSEERNTEAFF
cdr3_nt: TGTGCCAGCAGTGAAGAGAGGAACACTGAAGCTTTCTTT

d_call: TRBD1
clone_size: few
v_call: TRBV30
j_call: TRBJ1-1
cdr3_aa: CACTTGAGTEAFF
cdr3_nt: TGTGCCTGTACGACAGGGGCGGGCACTGAAGCTTTCTTT

d_call: TRBD1
clone_size: many
v_call: TRBV18
j_call: TRBJ2-7
cdr3_aa: CASSPGTVFYEQYF
cdr3_nt: TGTGCCAGCTCCCCCGGGACAGTATTCTACGAGCAGTACTTC

d_call: -
clone_size: -
v_call: TRBV15
j_call: TRBJ1-3
cdr3_aa: CATSRDPGPGNTIYF
cdr3_nt: TGTGCCACCAGCAGAGATCCGGGACCTGGAAACACCATATATTTT

d_call: TRBD2
clone_size: -
v_call: TRBV14
j_call: TRBJ2-5
cdr3_aa: CASSLILAGVETQYF
cdr3_nt: TGTGCCAGCAGCCTAATTCTAGCGGGAGTTGAGACCCAGTACTTC

d_call: -
clone_size: -
v_call: TRBV5-8
j_call: TRBJ1-6
cdr3_aa: CASSLASTASPLHF
cdr3_nt: TGTGCCAGCAGCTTGGCCTCGACAGCTTCACCCCTCCACTTT

d_call: -
clone_size: -
v_call: TRBV5-1
j_call: TRBJ2-1
cdr3_aa: CASSLKGLNNEQFF
cdr3_nt: TGCGCCAGCAGCTTGAAGGGGCTGAACAATGAGCAGTTCTTC

d_call: TRBD1
clone_size: many
v_call: TRBV7-3
j_call: TRBJ2-3
cdr3_aa: CASSLSPRTGMGTDTQYF
cdr3_nt: TGTGCCAGCAGCTTAAGCCCCCGGACAGGGATGGGGACAGATACGCAGTATTTT

d_call: -
clone_size: few
v_call: TRBV2
j_call: TRBJ2-3
cdr3_aa: CATPGTPATVLLTDTQYF
cdr3_nt: TGTGCCACCCCCGGAACTCCAGCAACCGTTCTGCTCACAGATACGCAGTATTTT

d_call: -
clone_size: -
v_call: TRBV10-3
j_call: TRBJ1-5
cdr3_aa: CAISRGNQPQHF
cdr3_nt: TGTGCCATCTCCCGAGGGAATCAGCCCCAGCATTTT

d_call: -
clone_size: few
v_call: TRBV7-9
j_call: TRBJ2-2
cdr3_aa: CASSVDWGTGELFF
cdr3_nt: TGTGCCAGCAGCGTGGATTGGGGTACCGGGGAGCTGTTTTTT